Listed below are T cell receptor beta chains from one sample, sequenced in a study of cytomegalovirus exposure and HLA in healthy donors. Sequenced by immunoSEQ multiplex PCR; TCRdb stores in-frame clones only, minus some. The table includes 100,000 to 150,000 clones, about 74% detected once. The specimen sequenced was PBMCs. The receptors here all came from a woman aged 45-59 years in good health and CMV-seropositive. Both conserved end residues are part of each CDR3. The D gene is left open where the match is weak. Clone size is stated in some rows and not others, as once, few, many or a class when expanded.

cdr3_length | j_call | clone_size | d_call | v_call | cdr3_aa | cdr3_nt
14 | TRBJ1-6 | once | TRBD1 | TRBV28 | CASFPGQLNSPLHF | TGTGCCAGCTTCCCGGGACAGCTTAATTCACCCCTCCACTTT
14 | TRBJ2-7 | few | NA | TRBV5-1 | CASSLDRTDYEQYF | TGCGCCAGCAGCTTGGATCGGACAGACTACGAGCAGTACTTC
14 | TRBJ2-7 | NA | TRBD2 | TRBV13 | CASSLPSGTYEQYF | TGTGCCAGCAGCTTGCCTAGCGGCACCTACGAGCAGTACTTC
13 | TRBJ2-7 | NA | TRBD1 | TRBV19 | CASSMARGYEQYF | TGTGCCAGTAGTATGGCCAGGGGGTACGAGCAGTACTTC
14 | TRBJ2-1 | NA | TRBD2 | TRBV29-1 | CSVATSGNYNEQFF | TGCAGCGTTGCTACTAGCGGGAATTACAATGAGCAGTTCTTC
14 | TRBJ1-4 | NA | TRBD1 | TRBV6-6 | CASTRDRGLEKLFF | TGTGCCAGCACCCGGGACAGGGGGCTCGAAAAACTGTTTTTT
15 | TRBJ2-2 | NA | TRBD2 | TRBV7-9 | CSSSTRREGAGELFF | TGTTCCAGCAGCACCCGACGGGAGGGGGCCGGGGAGCTGTTTTTT
15 | TRBJ2-5 | NA | TRBD2 | TRBV9 | CASSVDGTSGETQYF | TGTGCCAGCAGCGTAGATGGGACTAGCGGTGAGACCCAGTACTTC
15 | TRBJ2-3 | NA | TRBD2 | TRBV30 | CAWETSGGFTDTQYF | TGTGCCTGGGAGACTAGCGGGGGGTTCACAGATACGCAGTATTTT
13 | TRBJ1-2 | NA | TRBD1 | TRBV6-5 | CASIGQGAYGYTF | TGTGCCAGCATCGGACAGGGGGCCTATGGCTACACCTTC
14 | TRBJ2-1 | NA | NA | TRBV7-2 | CASSLRGAHEAQFF | TGTGCCAGCAGCTTACGGGGGGCGCATGAAGCCCAGTTCTTC
15 | TRBJ1-2 | NA | TRBD1 | TRBV9 | CASSNAGTANYGYPF | TGTGCCAGCAGTAACGCCGGGACAGCTAACTATGGCTACCCCTTC
14 | TRBJ2-3 | NA | NA | TRBV10-3 | CAIRKGESTDTQYF | TGTGCCATCAGGAAGGGAGAAAGCACAGATACGCAGTATTTT
13 | TRBJ1-4 | NA | TRBD1 | TRBV19 | CASSPGQGEKLFF | TGTGCCAGTAGTCCCGGACAGGGTGAAAAACTGTTTTTT
14 | TRBJ2-1 | NA | NA | TRBV5-1 | CASSLSGANNEQFF | TGCGCCAGCAGCTTGTCTGGGGCTAACAATGAGCAGTTCTTC
15 | TRBJ2-7 | few | TRBD2 | TRBV6-5 | CASTLTAGGHNEQYF | TGTGCCAGCACCCTCACTGCGGGGGGGCACAACGAGCAGTACTTC
16 | TRBJ2-3 | NA | NA | TRBV11-2 | CASSLADPRVTDTQYF | TGTGCCAGCAGCTTAGCGGACCCCAGGGTTACAGATACGCAGTATTTT
14 | TRBJ1-1 | NA | TRBD1 | TRBV6-1 | CASSVRQGYAEAFF | TGTGCCAGCAGTGTTCGACAGGGGTACGCTGAAGCTTTCTTT
13 | TRBJ1-1 | NA | TRBD1 | TRBV15 | CATKTGLNTEAFF | TGTGCCACGAAGACAGGGCTAAACACTGAAGCTTTCTTT
14 | TRBJ2-2 | NA | NA | TRBV5-1 | CASSLDGNTGELFF | TGCGCCAGCAGCTTGGACGGGAACACCGGGGAGCTGTTTTTT
14 | TRBJ1-2 | NA | NA | TRBV19 | CASSTTGTNYGYTF | TGTGCCAGTAGTACAACCGGGACAAATTATGGCTACACCTTC
14 | TRBJ1-1 | NA | NA | TRBV30 | CAWSLLERPTEAFF | TGTGCCTGGAGTCTTCTCGAGCGGCCCACTGAAGCTTTCTTT
14 | TRBJ2-7 | medium-sized | NA | TRBV5-6 | CASSLVHPSYEQYF | TGTGCCAGCAGCTTGGTACACCCCTCCTACGAGCAGTACTTC
17 | TRBJ2-5 | NA | TRBD1 | TRBV7-8 | CASSVLVSGTGKETQYF | TGTGCCAGCAGCGTTTTGGTTTCGGGGACAGGGAAAGAGACCCAGTACTTC
13 | TRBJ2-7 | NA | TRBD1 | TRBV2 | CASTRDRGYEQYF | TGTGCCAGCACTCGGGACAGGGGCTACGAGCAGTACTTC
15 | TRBJ2-2 | NA | NA | TRBV5-6 | CASRRRGRDPGELFF | TGTGCCAGCAGGAGGCGGGGCCGGGACCCCGGGGAGCTGTTTTTT
15 | TRBJ1-5 | NA | NA | TRBV6-5 | CASSYSLTAGQPQHF | TGTGCCAGCAGTTACTCGCTCACCGCGGGTCAGCCCCAGCATTTT
14 | TRBJ2-1 | few | TRBD2 | TRBV2 | CAKQAGAPSNEQFF | TGTGCCAAGCAAGCGGGGGCCCCATCCAATGAGCAGTTCTTC
13 | TRBJ2-5 | NA | NA | TRBV2 | CASSRESQETQYF | TGTGCCAGCAGTAGAGAGAGTCAAGAGACCCAGTACTTC
14 | TRBJ1-5 | NA | NA | TRBV10-3 | CAISEGHGGQPQHF | TGTGCCATCAGTGAGGGGCACGGGGGACAGCCCCAGCATTTT
14 | TRBJ2-7 | NA | NA | TRBV10-3 | CAISEGQGGHEQYF | TGTGCCATCAGTGAGGGTCAGGGAGGACACGAGCAGTACTTC
13 | TRBJ1-6 | once | NA | TRBV4-3 | CASSQDVRTPLHF | TGCGCCAGCAGCCAAGATGTCAGGACACCCCTCCACTTT
14 | TRBJ1-1 | NA | NA | TRBV6-5 | CASSYSGRQMEAFF | TGTGCCAGCAGTTACTCGGGGCGGCAGATGGAAGCTTTCTTT
15 | TRBJ2-7 | NA | NA | TRBV6-5 | CASSYEGSVIYEQYF | TGTGCCAGCAGTTACGAGGGTAGCGTGATCTACGAGCAGTACTTC
13 | TRBJ2-5 | NA | NA | TRBV5-1 | CASSLGQEETQYF | TGCGCCAGCAGCCTGGGACAAGAAGAGACCCAGTACTTC
14 | TRBJ1-3 | NA | TRBD1 | TRBV18 | CASSPDRGGNTIYF | TGTGCCAGCTCACCCGACAGGGGTGGAAACACCATATATTTT
15 | TRBJ2-2 | NA | TRBD2 | TRBV19 | CASSISGGYTGELFF | TGTGCCAGTAGTATCAGCGGGGGATACACCGGGGAGCTGTTTTTT
14 | TRBJ2-3 | NA | NA | TRBV7-2 | CASSLVAERDTQYF | TGTGCCAGCAGCTTAGTGGCGGAGCGCGATACGCAGTATTTT
14 | TRBJ1-3 | few | NA | TRBV5-6 | CASSPGLSGNTIYF | TGTGCCAGCAGCCCGGGACTCTCTGGAAACACCATATATTTT
16 | TRBJ1-2 | NA | TRBD1 | TRBV6-5 | CASSYSKLGGADGYTF | TGTGCCAGCAGTTACTCGAAGTTAGGGGGCGCGGATGGCTACACCTTC
14 | TRBJ1-1 | NA | TRBD1 | TRBV4-2 | CASSQDRGDREYFF | TGTGCCAGCAGCCAAGATAGAGGGGACAGGGAATATTTCTTT
14 | TRBJ2-5 | many | NA | TRBV6-6 | CASSSTGNQETQYF | TGTGCCAGCAGCTCCACAGGGAACCAAGAGACCCAGTACTTC
17 | TRBJ2-1 | few | TRBD1 | TRBV19 | CASSLRMDREFDNEQFF | TGTGCCAGTAGTCTCAGGATGGACAGGGAATTTGACAATGAGCAGTTCTTC
15 | TRBJ2-2 | NA | TRBD2 | TRBV29-1 | CSTRRVSGESGELFF | TGCAGCACGAGGCGGGTTAGCGGGGAATCCGGGGAGCTGTTTTTT
15 | TRBJ1-2 | few | NA | TRBV6-5 | CASSYSGFTRYGYTF | TGTGCCAGCAGTTACTCCGGGTTCACCAGATATGGCTACACCTTC